This T cell receptor beta chain was recovered during a study of early T cells in non-severe SARS-CoV-2 infection. Study at large: Whole-blood bulk RNA, unsorted, was sequenced, and chains were unpaired.

The CDR3 has 17 residues. With 0 bases clipped from V and 2 bases from J, the junction kept 10 bases outside the gene matches. Looked up from germline, CDR1 is DFQATT and CDR2 is SNEGSKA (reference sequence). Individual cDNA molecules were tagged with unique molecular identifiers. TCRdb used MiXCR to reprocess the 5' RACE reads, holding one entry per CDR3 protein. Of just under 60,000 distinct CDR3 sequences in the sample, about 8.9% are singletons; the top ten hold around 17%. General study findings and limits: The VDJdb matching leaned toward anti-spike CD8 responses and overlooked private and CD4 specificities.

This clonotype was seen only a few times. The antigen is unknown. The clonotype was recovered from an adult who was a healthcare worker with PCR-confirmed SARS-CoV-2 infection or an uninfected control (not recorded which). The J gene is TRBJ2-5, the V gene TRBV20-1; TRBD2 aligns across 9 bases. Sequencing was carried out using whole blood. The CDR3 nucleotides read TGCAGTGCTAGAGATCCCGGGCTAGCGGGAATACAAGAGACCCAGTACTTC. Protein: CSARDPGLAGIQETQYF.